The 6 T cell receptor beta chains below come from one sample, sequenced in a study of cytomegalovirus exposure and HLA in healthy donors. 60 Vbeta and 13 Jbeta primers were used in PCR. TCRdb's copy holds only in-frame clones and misses some; the assay was immunoSEQ multiplex PCR. This table holds about 160,000 clones, about 81% found once. The sequenced material came from PBMCs. These receptors were collected from a girl aged 2 to 10 in good health and CMV-seropositive.

The V gene is TRBV29-1, the J gene TRBJ2-1; 8 nucleotides line up with TRBD2. The CDR3 extends over 16 amino acids. Losses at the gene ends were 0 bases for V and 5 bases for J; bases not matched to a gene: 9. Germline CDR1 is SQVTM and CDR2 is ANQGSEA. The CDR3 loop reads CSVEDSPGLVHNEQFF. As DNA, the CDR3 is TGCAGCGTTGAAGATTCCCCGGGACTAGTACACAATGAGCAGTTCTTC.

This clone is a singleton in its sample. This chain links TRBV7-9 with TRBJ2-1; D is perhaps TRBD2 (7 bases). The CDR3 runs 15 residues. V shed 5 bases and J shed 7 bases, with 18 bases lying between them. Germline V gives CDR1 SEHNR, CDR2 FQNEAQ (reference sequence). CDR3 loop: CASSPAGARANEQFF. DNA for the CDR3: TGTGCCAGCAGCCCCGCGGGGGCGAGGGCAAATGAGCAGTTCTTC.

This clone has a single count. The chain carries TRBV9 and TRBJ1-1, with D perhaps matching TRBD1 (6 bases). The V gene's germline CDR1 is SGDLS and CDR2 YYNGEE. The CDR3 runs to 13 residues. Trimming pared 2 bases from V and 5 bases from J, leaving 10 bases between. CDR3 in DNA: TGTGCCAGCAGCGTGGCCGGACAGACTGAAGCTTTCTTT. It codes for CASSVAGQTEAFF.

The chain combines TRBV6-1 with TRBJ1-2; D is uncertain. Germline V CDR1 and CDR2: MNHNS, SASEGT. The CDR3 contains 16 residues. V lost 2 bases and J lost 4, with 17 bases in between. CDR3 coding DNA: TGTGCCAGCAGTGAATCCTTTGGAACAGATCTCTATGGCTACACCTTC. The encoded protein is CASSESFGTDLYGYTF.

The J gene is TRBJ1-2, the V gene TRBV30; TRBD1 agrees at 8 bases. Germline loops: CDR1 GTSNPN, CDR2 SVGIG (reference sequence). Germline trimming cut 4 bases from V and 3 bases from J; bases unmatched to any gene: 1. This CDR3 has 12 residues. This CDR3 reads CAWTGGDYGYTF. The CDR3 DNA reads as TGTGCCTGGACAGGGGGCGACTATGGCTACACCTTC.

The J gene is TRBJ2-3, the V gene TRBV18; D is uncertain. There are 17 residues in the CDR3. V gave up 4 bases and J gave up 2 bases, with 19 bases separating them. Germline V gives CDR1 KGHSH, CDR2 LQKENI. The CDR3 nucleotides read TGTGCCAGCTCACTGTCCGAGTGGTCAGGAAACACAGATACGCAGTATTTT. Translated, it gives CASSLSEWSGNTDTQYF. Full variable domain (rest looked up from reference TRBV18 and TRBJ2-3): NAGVMQNPRHLVRRRGQEARLRCSPMKGHSHVYWYRQLPEEGLKFMVYLQKENIIDESGMPKERFSAEFPKEGPSILRIQQVVRGDSAAYFCASSLSEWSGNTDTQYFGPGTRLTVL.